The 22 T cell receptor beta chains below all came from one sample that was sequenced in a study of T cell repertoires in cytomegalovirus infection (dated by TCRdb to the late 2010s). The reads were generated on an Illumina HiSeq 1500. Clones were called with MiXCR by TCRdb after fastp trimmed the public reads at Q25, and only in-frame beta chains were retained. One record per CDR3 amino acid sequence lists the most common genes and DNA. This sample holds roughly 500,000 distinct CDR3 sequences; 25% to 35% were observed only once. The leading ten clones occupy 17% of the sample. Their recognized antigens are unknown. According to the study, the label for this sample's treatment or condition signals: in vitro stimulation with specific CMV peptide epitopes to enrich CMV-specific T cells. The sequencing here drew on cultured PBMCs, taken from culture after CMV antigen stimulation. The origin of the receptors is a human donor in good health (CMV status not recorded). Some clones in this sample may be carry-over from other donors' samples.

This clonotype was counted between two and nine times. CDR3 in DNA: TGTGCCAGCACAGGGAAGAACACTGAAGCTTTCTTT. As protein: CASTGKNTEAFF. The J gene is TRBJ1-1, the V gene TRBV12-3 or TRBV12-4, with a tentative D call TRBD1 (5 bases). The CDR3 is 12 residues long. Trimming removed 7 bases at V and 1 base at J, with 7 bases between.

A few counts support this clonotype. The V and J genes are TRBV7-6 and TRBJ2-1, with TRBD2 matching over 10 bases. CDR3 length equals 15 residues. Per germline, CDR1 SGHVS and CDR2 FNYEAQ. V was pared by 5 bases and J by 7 bases, with 8 bases of the junction left unmatched. The CDR3 bases are TGTGCCAGCAGCCCTAGCGGGAGCCCTTCGAATGAGCAGTTCTTC. Translated, it gives CASSPSGSPSNEQFF.

J is TRBJ1-2 and V is TRBV7-9; maybe TRBD1 (5 bases). Germline CDR1 reads SEHNR; CDR2 reads FQNEAQ (reference sequence). The CDR3 sequence is 15 residues long. Deletions cut 1 base from V and 7 bases from J, with 16 bases between. This chain's CDR3 is CASSLVDSVKRGYTF. CDR3 nucleotides: TGTGCCAGCAGCTTAGTAGACAGCGTGAAGCGTGGCTACACCTTC.

This clonotype came up once. This chain uses TRBV13 with TRBJ1-4; 10 nucleotides align to TRBD1. The CDR3 length is 16 residues. The V gene's germline CDR1 is PRHDT and CDR2 FYEKMQ (reference sequence). The trim removed 5 bases at V and 7 bases at J, leaving 10 bases unmatched. Written as DNA, the CDR3 is TGTGCCAGCAGCAGCGACAGGGGGCGCACCGGTGAAAAACTGTTTTTT. It codes for CASSSDRGRTGEKLFF.

This clonotype was detected a few times. The chain joins TRBV11-2 to TRBJ2-3; D is uncertain. Germline lookup yields CDR1 SGHAT and CDR2 FQNNGV. V shed 3 bases and J shed 2 bases, with 12 bases lying between them. This CDR3 is 15 amino acids long. The CDR3 coding sequence is TGTGCCAGCAGCTTTGCTCACACAGACACAGATACGCAGTATTTT. This codes for CASSFAHTDTDTQYF.

V gene TRBV6-5 combines with J gene TRBJ2-1, with 9 nucleotides matching TRBD2. J was trimmed by 7 bases and V by 2 bases; bases with no gene match: 6. Germline assignment: CDR1 MNHEY and CDR2 SVGAGI. The CDR3 extends over 15 amino acids. The CDR3: CASSYGSGRLNEQFF. CDR3 bases: TGTGCCAGCAGTTACGGGAGCGGGAGGCTGAATGAGCAGTTCTTC.

This sequence joins TRBV20-1 and TRBJ1-5, with TRBD1 identical over 8 bases. The V gene end was trimmed by 4 bases and the J gene end by 14 bases; junction bases not matched to a gene: 10. Germline values: CDR1 DFQATT, CDR2 SNEGSKA (reference sequence). This CDR3 has 12 amino acids. The chain's CDR3 is CSATPDRAREHF. CDR3 DNA: TGCAGTGCTACCCCGGACAGGGCGAGGGAGCATTTT.

The rearrangement uses TRBV20-1 and TRBJ2-3; 9 bases agree with TRBD1. CDR3 length: 15 residues. Trimming took 5 bases from V and 6 from J; bases not matched to a gene: 12. CDR1 is DFQATT, CDR2 SNEGSKA, per germline (reference sequence). The CDR3 DNA follows: TGCAGTGCTCCAATAACAGGGGGCGAAGGGGATACGCAGTATTTT. Encoded protein: CSAPITGGEGDTQYF.

V gene TRBV7-9 combines with J gene TRBJ1-2, with a tentative D call TRBD1 (6 bases). Trimming took off 4 bases at V and 7 bases at J, with 16 bases between the two ends. The germline V gene encodes CDR1 SEHNR and CDR2 FQNEAQ (reference sequence). CDR3 length: 14 residues. CDR3 nucleotide sequence: TGTGCCAGCAGCTCCTTGGGGGCCTCAGGTGGCTACACCTTC. This sequence encodes CASSSLGASGGYTF.

In its sample, this clonotype was seen many times. This chain connects TRBV7-2 to TRBJ1-6; tentatively, D is TRBD1 (5 bases). From germline, CDR1 is SGHTA and CDR2 FQGNSA. V lost 5 bases to trimming and J lost 4 bases, with 12 bases between them. CDR3 length: 15 amino acids. CDR3 bases: TGTGCCAGCAGCCTCGGGACGGGTTATAATTCACCCCTCCACTTT. Translated, it gives CASSLGTGYNSPLHF.

This clonotype was seen a handful of times. The chain uses TRBV6-5 and TRBJ1-6, with 9 bases aligning to TRBD1. Germline trimming cut 1 base from V and 9 bases from J; bases unmatched to any gene: 13. Looked up from germline, CDR1 is MNHEY and CDR2 is SVGAGI. This CDR3 has 18 residues. CDR3 sequence reads: CASSYFTGGHGLGSPLHF. CDR3 DNA: TGTGCCAGCAGTTACTTTACAGGGGGCCACGGGCTGGGTTCACCCCTCCACTTT.

The chain has TRBV2 and TRBJ2-7; maybe TRBD2 (6 bases). This CDR3 region has 11 residues. Germline V lookup: CDR1 SNHLY, CDR2 FYNNEI. With 8 bases removed from V and 3 bases from J, the gap between germline ends came to 8 bases. CDR3 residues: CASASVYEQYF. The CDR3 bases are TGTGCCAGCGCTAGCGTCTACGAGCAGTACTTC.

J is TRBJ1-2 and V is TRBV12-3 or TRBV12-4; D remains unclear. The CDR3 has 15 amino acids. The V end lost 6 bases, the J end lost 7 bases, and 21 bases lay between the germline ends. CDR3 amino acids: CASRRSGSGLGGYTF. The CDR3 DNA sequence: TGTGCCAGCAGGAGGAGCGGGTCAGGTCTTGGTGGCTACACCTTC.

V and J are TRBV24-1 and TRBJ2-3; D is perhaps TRBD2 (6 bases). The CDR3 loop spans 15 amino acids. CDR1 KGHDR and CDR2 SFDVKD come from the germline V gene. Trimming pared 0 bases from V and 8 bases from J, leaving 14 bases between. CDR3 DNA: TGTGCCACCAGTGATTTGTACGGGAGTGGTGGTACGCAGTATTTT. It codes for CATSDLYGSGGTQYF.

V gene TRBV28 combines with J gene TRBJ1-4; D unclear. The germline CDR1 and CDR2 sequences are MDHEN and SYDVKM. The CDR3 has 14 residues. V lost 5 bases and J lost 4, with 11 bases in between. Here the CDR3 reads CASSSPVLNEKLFF. The CDR3 DNA is TGTGCCAGCAGTAGTCCAGTCCTTAATGAAAAACTGTTTTTT.

The V and J genes are TRBV5-1 and TRBJ1-5, with D possibly being TRBD1 (6 bases). The V and J ends lost 2 bases and 7 bases respectively, with 16 bases between them. This CDR3 has 15 residues. Germline CDR1 reads SGHRS; CDR2 reads YFSETQ. DNA for the CDR3: TGCGCCAGCAGCTTAGGAGGGGGTAATTTGCAGCCCCAGCATTTT. Its protein is CASSLGGGNLQPQHF.

This clonotype was detected only a few times. The chain couples TRBV4-3 to TRBJ2-1, with D perhaps TRBD1 (6 bases). V lost 6 bases and J lost 6, with 15 bases in between. The germline V gene has CDR1 LGHNA and CDR2 YSLEER. This CDR3 spans 14 amino acids. The CDR3 DNA reads TGCGCCAGCAGTCACACAGGGACAAGCAATGAGCAGTTCTTC. It encodes CASSHTGTSNEQFF.

The chain recombines TRBV4-1 with TRBJ1-4, with a possible D match to TRBD1 (5 bases). The germline V and J ends were trimmed by 0 bases and 8 bases, with 16 bases remaining between them. The CDR3 length is 16 residues. Germline V gene data show CDR1 as MGHRA and CDR2 as YSYEKL. The CDR3 loop is CASSQENLGGGEKLFF. The CDR3 DNA is TGCGCCAGCAGCCAAGAAAATTTGGGGGGAGGGGAAAAACTGTTTTTT.

This clonotype was seen once. V usage is TRBV20-1 and J usage is TRBJ2-5; 14 positions match TRBD2. The length of the CDR3 is 15 residues. Germline V CDR1 and CDR2: DFQATT, SNEGSKA (reference sequence). The ends lost 3 bases at V and 2 bases at J; junction bases unmatched: 2. The CDR3 coding sequence is TGCAGTGCTAGTAGACTAGCGGGAGGGCAAGAGACCCAGTACTTC. Protein sequence: CSASRLAGGQETQYF.

This clonotype was detected only a few times. The J gene is TRBJ1-1, the V gene TRBV5-8, with D possibly being TRBD1 (6 bases). The length of the CDR3 is 14 residues. The germline gives CDR1 SGHTS, CDR2 YDEGEE. Trimming removed 1 base at V and 4 bases at J, with 11 bases between. CDR3 nucleotides: TGTGCCAGCAGCTTGTCGGAGGGGGGCACTGAAGCTTTCTTT. It specifies CASSLSEGGTEAFF.

J is TRBJ2-7 and V is TRBV7-2; D assignment may be TRBD1 or TRBD2 (5 bases each). Looked up from germline, CDR1 is SGHTA and CDR2 is FQGNSA. This CDR3 has 14 amino acids. Trimming removed 5 bases at V and 7 bases at J, with 18 bases between. The CDR3 is CASSIQGAPGEQYV. The CDR3 DNA reads as TGTGCCAGCAGCATCCAAGGGGCTCCGGGAGAGCAGTACGTC.

This clonotype was seen only a few times. The chain recombines TRBV6-1 with TRBJ2-7; D not certain. Germline lookup yields CDR1 MNHNS and CDR2 SASEGT. The CDR3 runs 15 residues. Trimming removed 6 bases from V and 5 bases from J, with 20 bases in between. Written as DNA, the CDR3 is TGTGCCAGCAGCGAACCCCTTAGTTTGCGGAACGAGCAGTACGTC. Translating it yields CASSEPLSLRNEQYV.